This entry lists 28 T cell receptor beta chains sequenced from one sample in a study of cytomegalovirus exposure and HLA in healthy donors. A multiplex PCR was run with 60 Vbeta primers and 13 Jbeta primers. Sequenced by immunoSEQ multiplex PCR; TCRdb stores in-frame clones only, minus some. The sample lists fewer than 200,000 clones, around 81% occurring once. Input material: PBMCs. The receptors stem from a woman in her thirties in good health and CMV-seronegative.

V usage is TRBV25-1 and J usage is TRBJ1-2; TRBD1 matches at 7 bases. V shed 8 bases and J 7 bases; nucleotides not matched to a gene: 7. The CDR3 is 12 residues long. In germline, CDR1 is MGHDK, CDR2 SYGVNS. The CDR3 bases are TGTGCCAGCGGCCAGGCAGGGGGTGGCTACACCTTC. Its protein is CASGQAGGGYTF.

The chain is built from TRBV5-1 and TRBJ2-7, with 9 bases identical to TRBD1. Per the germline V gene, CDR1 is SGHRS and CDR2 is YFSETQ. The CDR3 runs to 11 residues. V was clipped by 2 bases and J by 12 bases; unmatched bases: 3. The CDR3 DNA reads as TGCGCCAGCAGCTTCGACAGGGGGTTGTACTTC. Its translation: CASSFDRGLYF.

This chain uses TRBV27 with TRBJ2-5; 10 nucleotides line up with TRBD1. This CDR3 is built from 15 residues. CDR1 is MNHEY, CDR2 SMNVEV, per germline (reference sequence). Losses at the gene ends were 6 bases for V and 4 bases for J; bases not matched to a gene: 8. CDR3 in amino acids: CASRTDRGHRETQYF. The CDR3 DNA follows: TGTGCCAGCAGAACTGACAGGGGGCATCGAGAGACCCAGTACTTC.

The genes are TRBV28 and TRBJ1-5; no clear D gene. Germline assignment: CDR1 MDHEN and CDR2 SYDVKM. V dropped 5 bases and J dropped 1 base, with 12 bases sitting between them. CDR3 length: 15 residues. CDR3 loop: CASSPLLRSNQPQHF. Here the CDR3 DNA reads TGTGCCAGCAGTCCACTCCTGAGGAGCAATCAGCCCCAGCATTTT.

The V gene is TRBV7-2, the J gene TRBJ2-1, with a tentative D call TRBD2 (6 bases). V gave up 5 bases and J gave up 0 bases, with 17 bases separating them. Germline CDR1 and CDR2: SGHTA and FQGNSA. The CDR3 is 17 residues long. CDR3 loop: CASSLSGTPSSYNEQFF. The CDR3 DNA is TGTGCCAGCAGCCTCTCCGGGACTCCGAGCTCCTACAATGAGCAGTTCTTC.

The chain couples TRBV15 to TRBJ2-3; 14 nucleotides match TRBD2. The length of the CDR3 is 15 residues. CDR1 is LNHNV and CDR2 is YYDKDF in the germline V gene (reference sequence). The V gene end was trimmed by 3 bases and the J gene end by 4 bases; junction bases not matched to a gene: 0. In DNA, the CDR3 is TGTGCCACCAGCAGGACTAGCGGGGGGGCAGATACGCAGTATTTT. It is translated as CATSRTSGGADTQYF.

The chain joins TRBV14 to TRBJ2-7; 8 bases fit TRBD1. The V segment lost 1 base and the J segment 12 bases; nucleotides outside the gene matches: 14. Germline V lookup: CDR1 SGHDN, CDR2 FVKESK. This CDR3 region has 15 residues. CDR3 DNA: TGTGCCAGCAGCCAAGCAGGGGGCGCAGGGTACGTTGGGTACTTC. It translates to CASSQAGGAGYVGYF.

This chain uses TRBV14 with TRBJ1-4; no clear D. Trimming left V 2 bases short and J 2 bases short, with 6 bases between. The CDR3 length is 14 residues. CDR1 is SGHDN, CDR2 FVKESK, per germline. The DNA for the CDR3 is TGTGCCAGCAGCCAACCACAGACTAATGAAAAACTGTTTTTT. Translating it yields CASSQPQTNEKLFF.

The chain links TRBV30 to TRBJ2-7; TRBD2 matches at 8 bases. V was pared by 3 bases and J by 5 bases, with 12 bases of the junction left unmatched. The CDR3 spans 15 residues. From germline, CDR1 is GTSNPN and CDR2 SVGIG (reference sequence). The CDR3, as DNA: TGTGCCTGGAGCCCCCGCGGGGGGCGGAGGAACGAGCAGTACTTC. Translating it yields CAWSPRGGRRNEQYF.

DNA of the CDR3: TGTGCCAGCAGCACTCCGGGACTAGAGGCAGCCAAAAACATTCAGTACTTC. Its translation: CASSTPGLEAAKNIQYF. This chain uses TRBV13 with TRBJ2-4; 8 bases fit TRBD2. CDR1 PRHDT and CDR2 FYEKMQ come from the germline V gene (reference sequence). J gave up 0 bases and V 5 bases, and 9 bases lay outside the gene matches. This CDR3 region has 17 residues. The variable domain in full, with the rest retrieved from reference TRBV13 and TRBJ2-4, is AAGVIQSPRHLIKEKRETATLKCYPIPRHDTVYWYQQGPGQDPQFLISFYEKMQSDKGSIPDRFSAQQFSDYHSELNMSSLELGDSALYFCASSTPGLEAAKNIQYFGAGTRLSVL.

This chain uses TRBV10-3 with TRBJ1-2; 11 bases line up with TRBD1. The CDR3 has 15 amino acids. Trimming at V came to 4 bases and at J to 3 bases, leaving 4 bases not matched to a gene. Germline CDR1 is ENHRY and CDR2 is SYGVKD. CDR3 sequence reads: CAISGGDRGYYGYTF. The CDR3 DNA sequence: TGTGCCATCAGTGGTGGGGACAGGGGGTACTATGGCTACACCTTC.

The chain combines TRBV5-5 with TRBJ2-5; a weak D match, TRBD1 (6 bases). Trimming removed 1 base from V and 2 bases from J, with 15 bases in between. The V gene's germline CDR1 is SGHKS and CDR2 YYEKEE (reference sequence). CDR3 length equals 16 residues. The DNA for the CDR3 is TGTGCCAGCAGCTTGATTAGGGACACCCAACAAGAGACCCAGTACTTC. Translation gives CASSLIRDTQQETQYF.

The count of this clone is one. This rearrangement joins TRBV6-1 to TRBJ2-7, with 12 nucleotides matching TRBD2. Germline lookup yields CDR1 MNHNS and CDR2 SASEGT. J was trimmed by 11 bases and V by 0 bases; bases with no gene match: 5. The CDR3 is made up of 14 amino acids. The CDR3 here is CASSEAGGLAGKYF. CDR3 sequence (DNA): TGTGCCAGCAGTGAAGCAGGTGGACTAGCGGGAAAGTACTTC.

The gene calls are TRBV5-1 and TRBJ1-2; D gene uncertain. The CDR3 totals 13 residues. The V gene lost 2 bases and the J gene lost 1 base, with 6 bases spanning the gap. Looked up from germline, CDR1 is SGHRS and CDR2 is YFSETQ. CDR3 residues: CASSFEGNYGYTF. The CDR3 region has the DNA TGCGCCAGCAGCTTCGAGGGTAACTATGGCTACACCTTC.

V is TRBV5-1 and J is TRBJ2-5; TRBD2 matches at 8 bases. In germline, CDR1 is SGHRS, CDR2 YFSETQ. The V and J ends lost 4 bases and 5 bases, in that order; junction bases with no gene match: 7. This CDR3 contains 14 residues. The CDR3 sequence: CASSLQTSVETQYF. In nucleotides, the CDR3 is TGCGCCAGCAGCCTGCAGACTAGCGTGGAGACCCAGTACTTC.

The V call is TRBV18, the J call TRBJ2-5; unclear D gene. The germline gives CDR1 KGHSH, CDR2 LQKENI. The CDR3 is 14 amino acids. V was cut by 3 bases and J by 5 bases, with 13 bases left in between. The DNA of the CDR3 is TGTGCCAGCTCACCGGGCAGAATCATGGAGACCCAGTACTTC. Amino acids: CASSPGRIMETQYF.

V usage is TRBV4-1 and J usage is TRBJ1-4; 7 positions agree with TRBD1. The J segment lost 4 bases and the V segment lost 2 bases, leaving 4 bases of the junction unmatched. CDR1 is MGHRA, CDR2 YSYEKL, per germline. The CDR3 totals 15 residues. Written as DNA, the CDR3 is TGCGCCAGCAGCCAATGGTCAGGGGGTAATGAAAAACTGTTTTTT. This translates into CASSQWSGGNEKLFF.

This chain uses TRBV5-1 with TRBJ2-7, with a tentative D call TRBD1 (6 bases). Trimming pared 6 bases from V and 2 bases from J, leaving 18 bases between. The V gene's germline CDR1 is SGHRS and CDR2 YFSETQ. This CDR3 is built from 15 residues. The chain's CDR3 is CASKTGTSFTYEQYF. As DNA, the CDR3 is TGCGCCAGCAAAACCGGGACATCGTTCACCTACGAGCAGTACTTC.

The chain carries TRBV29-1 and TRBJ2-3; 10 positions agree with TRBD2. This CDR3 region has 18 residues. Germline trimming cut 1 base from V and 2 bases from J; bases unmatched to any gene: 12. The germline V gene has CDR1 SQVTM and CDR2 ANQGSEA. The CDR3 protein is CSVEGRAGGPTITDTQYF. CDR3 DNA: TGCAGCGTTGAAGGCAGAGCGGGGGGGCCGACCATCACAGATACGCAGTATTTT.

In its sample, this clone was seen a few times. The rearrangement joins TRBV11-2 to TRBJ2-2; perhaps TRBD2 as D (5 bases). The V end lost 1 base, the J end lost 4 bases, and 10 bases lay between the germline ends. Germline lookup yields CDR1 SGHAT and CDR2 FQNNGV. This CDR3 has 15 residues. The CDR3 here is CASSLVRGGTGELFF. Here the CDR3 DNA reads TGTGCCAGCAGCTTAGTGAGAGGAGGCACCGGGGAGCTGTTTTTT.

This chain connects TRBV30 to TRBJ2-1; D perhaps matches TRBD2 (6 bases). The CDR3 is made up of 12 amino acids. Germline V gene data show CDR1 as GTSNPN and CDR2 as SVGIG (reference sequence). V was shortened by 5 bases and J by 9 bases, with 14 bases between the two germline ends. DNA for the CDR3: TGTGCCTGGGGACTACCGGGTGGTGAGCAGTTCTTC. Translating gives CAWGLPGGEQFF.

The chain recombines TRBV5-1 with TRBJ2-7; no clear D. The V end was cut by 0 bases, the J end by 0 bases, with 7 bases between. In germline, CDR1 is SGHRS, CDR2 YFSETQ. The CDR3 covers 14 residues. The CDR3 region is CASSLEISSYEQYF. Here the CDR3 DNA reads TGCGCCAGCAGCTTGGAAATTAGCTCCTACGAGCAGTACTTC.

This clone was observed a few times. CDR3 sequence (DNA): TGTGCCAGCAGCTTAGATACTAGCGGGTACGTGAACGAGCAGTACTTC. It is translated as CASSLDTSGYVNEQYF. The J gene is TRBJ2-7, the V gene TRBV7-8; 9 bases agree with TRBD2. Germline values: CDR1 SGHVS, CDR2 FQNEAQ. The V segment lost 1 base and the J segment 5 bases; nucleotides outside the gene matches: 9. The CDR3 loop spans 16 amino acids.

CDR3 in amino acids: CATSRTGLAGGRQETQYF. The DNA of the CDR3 is TGTGCCACCAGCAGAACGGGACTAGCGGGGGGTCGGCAAGAGACCCAGTACTTC. V gene TRBV15 combines with J gene TRBJ2-5; 15 bases are shared with TRBD2. Trimming at V came to 2 bases and at J to 2 bases, leaving 6 bases not matched to a gene. Per germline, CDR1 LNHNV and CDR2 YYDKDF (reference sequence). The CDR3 is 18 amino acids.

V is TRBV11-3 and J is TRBJ2-1; D ambiguous. Germline lookup yields CDR1 SGHNT and CDR2 YENEEA. V lost 0 bases, J lost 5 bases, and 8 bases lay in between. The CDR3 spans 14 residues. The CDR3 DNA is TGTGCCAGCAGCTTAGATTTTGGCAACAATGAGCAGTTCTTC. This translates into CASSLDFGNNEQFF.

The chain combines TRBV19 with TRBJ2-7; TRBD2 matches at 7 bases. The J segment lost 5 bases and the V segment lost 5 bases, leaving 6 bases of the junction unmatched. The CDR3 has 13 residues. CDR1 is LNHDA, CDR2 SQIVND, per germline (reference sequence). In DNA form, the CDR3 reads TGTGCCAGTAGTGGGAGACTAGCCGACGAGCAGTACTTC. Translated, it gives CASSGRLADEQYF.

This chain links TRBV27 with TRBJ2-7; TRBD2 matches 8 bases. The germline CDR1 and CDR2 sequences are MNHEY and SMNVEV (reference sequence). The V and J ends lost 6 bases and 3 bases, in that order; junction bases with no gene match: 10. CDR3 length equals 15 residues. The CDR3 nucleotides are TGTGCCAGCAGAGTCCAGACGGCGGGGGGCTACGAGCAGTACTTC. Protein sequence: CASRVQTAGGYEQYF.

V is TRBV27 and J is TRBJ2-5, with D unclear. The J call may not be correct, given that the DNA end is closer to TRBJ2-7. CDR1 MNHEY and CDR2 SMNVEV come from the germline V gene (reference sequence). This CDR3 has 14 amino acids. In nucleotides, the CDR3 is TGTGCCAGCAGTTCCCTCCCAAGCTCCTACGAGCAGTACTTC. The encoded protein is CASSSLPSSYEQYF.